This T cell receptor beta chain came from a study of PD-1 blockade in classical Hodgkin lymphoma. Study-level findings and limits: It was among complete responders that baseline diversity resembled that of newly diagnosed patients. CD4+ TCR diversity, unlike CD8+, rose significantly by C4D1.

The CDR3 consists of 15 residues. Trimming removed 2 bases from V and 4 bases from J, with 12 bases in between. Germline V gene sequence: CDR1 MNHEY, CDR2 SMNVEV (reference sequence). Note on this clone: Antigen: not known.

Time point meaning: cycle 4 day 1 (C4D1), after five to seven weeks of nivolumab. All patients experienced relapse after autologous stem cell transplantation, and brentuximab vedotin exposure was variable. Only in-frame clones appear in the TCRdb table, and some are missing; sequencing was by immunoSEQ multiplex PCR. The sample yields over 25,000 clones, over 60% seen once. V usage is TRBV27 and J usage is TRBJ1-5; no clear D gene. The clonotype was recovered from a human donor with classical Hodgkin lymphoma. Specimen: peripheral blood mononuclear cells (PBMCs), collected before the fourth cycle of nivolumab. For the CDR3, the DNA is TGTGCCAGCAGTTTAAAAGGAGGCGGGAATCAGCCCCAGCATTTT. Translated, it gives CASSLKGGGNQPQHF.